This record looks at one T cell receptor beta chain sequence and its context. Its matching antigen is unknown. The data were taken from a study of cytomegalovirus exposure and HLA in healthy donors. Points from the study as a whole: According to the study, 180 or so TCR beta chains were cytomegalovirus-associated. An analysis that came later showed most CMV-associated TCR beta chains appearing HLA-restricted.

60 Vbeta and 13 Jbeta primers were used in PCR. Repertoires were generated with immunoSEQ multiplex PCR, while TCRdb's copy carries only in-frame clones and drops some. The sample shows around 130,000 clones, over 60% of them seen only once. This TCR was sampled from a man between 18 and 35 years old in good health and CMV-seropositive. Specimen: PBMCs.

The CDR3 reads CASSLGGPYEQYF. The CDR3 nucleotides read TGCGCCAGCAGCTTGGGGGGCCCCTACGAGCAGTACTTC. This chain links TRBV5-1 with TRBJ2-7; D perhaps matches TRBD1 (5 bases). CDR3 length: 13 residues. The V end was cut by 0 bases, the J end by 2 bases, with 6 bases between. Per germline, CDR1 SGHRS and CDR2 YFSETQ.